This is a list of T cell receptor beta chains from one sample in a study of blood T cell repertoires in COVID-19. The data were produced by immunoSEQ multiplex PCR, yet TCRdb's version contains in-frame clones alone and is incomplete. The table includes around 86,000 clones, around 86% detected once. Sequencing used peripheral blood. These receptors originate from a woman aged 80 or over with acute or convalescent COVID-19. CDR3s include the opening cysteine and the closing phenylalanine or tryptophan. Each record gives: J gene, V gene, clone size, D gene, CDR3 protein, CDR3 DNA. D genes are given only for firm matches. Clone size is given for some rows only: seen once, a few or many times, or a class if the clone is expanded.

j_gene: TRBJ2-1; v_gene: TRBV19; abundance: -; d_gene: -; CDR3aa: CASSPKPPEGSNEQFF; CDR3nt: TGTGCCAGTAGTCCAAAACCCCCGGAGGGCAGCAATGAGCAGTTCTTC
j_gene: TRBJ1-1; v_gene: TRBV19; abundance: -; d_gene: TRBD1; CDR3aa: CASSIYPQGDGTEAFF; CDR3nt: TGTGCCAGTAGTATATACCCCCAGGGGGATGGGACTGAAGCTTTCTTT
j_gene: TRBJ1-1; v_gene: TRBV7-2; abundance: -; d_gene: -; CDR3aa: CASSLADREAFF; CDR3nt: TGTGCCAGCAGCTTAGCCGACAGGGAAGCTTTCTTT
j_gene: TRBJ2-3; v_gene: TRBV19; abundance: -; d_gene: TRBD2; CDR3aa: CASSLKPGTSGRGNTQYF; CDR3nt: TGTGCCAGTAGTCTAAAACCCGGGACTAGCGGGAGGGGTAATACGCAGTATTTT
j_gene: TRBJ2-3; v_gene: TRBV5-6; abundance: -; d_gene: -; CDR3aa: CASSLGRGGTDTQYF; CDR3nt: TGTGCCAGCAGCTTGGGCAGGGGCGGCACAGATACGCAGTATTTT
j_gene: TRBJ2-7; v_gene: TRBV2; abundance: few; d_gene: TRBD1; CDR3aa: CATSSDRRSEQYF; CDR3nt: TGTGCCACCAGTTCGGACAGGCGATCGGAGCAGTACTTC
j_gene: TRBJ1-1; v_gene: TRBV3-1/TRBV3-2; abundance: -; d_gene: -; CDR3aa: CASSPGLAEAFF; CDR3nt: TGTGCCAGCAGTCCTGGGCTTGCTGAAGCTTTCTTT
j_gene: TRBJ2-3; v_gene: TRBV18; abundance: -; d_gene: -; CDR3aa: CASSPFADTQYF; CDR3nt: TGTGCCAGCTCACCATTCGCAGATACGCAGTATTTT
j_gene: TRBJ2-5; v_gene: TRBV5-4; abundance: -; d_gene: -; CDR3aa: CASSLGRADETQYF; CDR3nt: TGTGCCAGCAGCTTGGGCAGGGCGGACGAGACCCAGTACTTC
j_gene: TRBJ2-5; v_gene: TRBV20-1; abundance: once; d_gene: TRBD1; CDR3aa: CSASPGQLQKTQYF; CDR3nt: TGCAGTGCTAGTCCGGGACAGCTTCAAAAGACCCAGTACTTC
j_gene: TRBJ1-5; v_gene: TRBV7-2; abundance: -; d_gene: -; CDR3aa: CASRREGNQPQHF; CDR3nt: TGTGCCAGCAGAAGAGAGGGCAATCAGCCCCAGCATTTT
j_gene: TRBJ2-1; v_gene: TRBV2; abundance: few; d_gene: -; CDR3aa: CASSPDVWRGYNEQFF; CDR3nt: TGTGCCAGCAGCCCAGATGTGTGGCGGGGCTACAATGAGCAGTTCTTC
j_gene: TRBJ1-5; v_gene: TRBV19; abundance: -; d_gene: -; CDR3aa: CASSISFAGLMRGQPQHF; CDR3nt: TGTGCCAGTAGTATAAGTTTTGCGGGACTAATGAGGGGACAGCCCCAGCATTTT
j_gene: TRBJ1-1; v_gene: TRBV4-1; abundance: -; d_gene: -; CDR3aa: CASSPGRGNTEAFF; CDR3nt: TGCGCCAGCAGCCCGGGGAGGGGGAACACTGAAGCTTTCTTT